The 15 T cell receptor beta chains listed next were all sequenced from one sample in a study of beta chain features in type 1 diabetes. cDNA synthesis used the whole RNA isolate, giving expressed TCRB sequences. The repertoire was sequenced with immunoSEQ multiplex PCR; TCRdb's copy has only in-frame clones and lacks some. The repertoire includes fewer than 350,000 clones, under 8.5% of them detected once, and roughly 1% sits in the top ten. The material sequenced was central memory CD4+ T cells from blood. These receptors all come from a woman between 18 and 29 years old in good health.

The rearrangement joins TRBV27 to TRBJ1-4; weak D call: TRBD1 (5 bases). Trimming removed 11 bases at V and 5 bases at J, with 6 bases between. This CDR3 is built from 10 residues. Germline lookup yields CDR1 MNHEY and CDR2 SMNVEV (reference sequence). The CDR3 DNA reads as TGTGCCGGGGGGAATGAAAAACTGTTTTTT. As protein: CAGGNEKLFF.

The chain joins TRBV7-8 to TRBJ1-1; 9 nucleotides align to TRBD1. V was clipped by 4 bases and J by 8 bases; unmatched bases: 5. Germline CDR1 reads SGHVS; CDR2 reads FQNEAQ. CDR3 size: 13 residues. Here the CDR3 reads CASSSLGTGEAFF. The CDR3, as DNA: TGTGCCAGCAGCTCCCTGGGGACAGGGGAAGCTTTCTTT.

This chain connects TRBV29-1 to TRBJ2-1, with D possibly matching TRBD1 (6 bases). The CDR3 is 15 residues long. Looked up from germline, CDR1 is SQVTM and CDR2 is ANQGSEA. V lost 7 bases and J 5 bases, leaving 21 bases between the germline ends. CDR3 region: CSGWLGGARHNEQFF. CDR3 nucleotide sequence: TGCAGCGGCTGGCTTGGGGGCGCCCGCCACAATGAGCAGTTCTTC.

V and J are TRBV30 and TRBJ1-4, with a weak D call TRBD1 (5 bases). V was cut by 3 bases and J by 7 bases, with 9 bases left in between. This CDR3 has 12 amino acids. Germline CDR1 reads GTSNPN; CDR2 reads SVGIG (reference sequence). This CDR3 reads CAWRGGGEKLFF. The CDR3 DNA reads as TGTGCCTGGAGGGGGGGAGGTGAAAAACTGTTTTTT.

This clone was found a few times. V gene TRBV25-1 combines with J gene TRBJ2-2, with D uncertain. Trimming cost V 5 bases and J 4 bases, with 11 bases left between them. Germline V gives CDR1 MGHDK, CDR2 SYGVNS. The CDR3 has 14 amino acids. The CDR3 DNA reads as TGTGCCAGCAGTTCGGACGCATTCACCGGGGAGCTGTTTTTT. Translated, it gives CASSSDAFTGELFF.

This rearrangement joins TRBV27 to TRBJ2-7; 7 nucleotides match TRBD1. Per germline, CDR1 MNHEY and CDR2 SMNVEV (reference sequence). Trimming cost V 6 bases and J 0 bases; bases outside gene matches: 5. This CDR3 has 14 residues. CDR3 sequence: CASSPDRTSYEQYF. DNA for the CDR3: TGTGCCAGCAGCCCGGACAGGACCTCCTACGAGCAGTACTTC.

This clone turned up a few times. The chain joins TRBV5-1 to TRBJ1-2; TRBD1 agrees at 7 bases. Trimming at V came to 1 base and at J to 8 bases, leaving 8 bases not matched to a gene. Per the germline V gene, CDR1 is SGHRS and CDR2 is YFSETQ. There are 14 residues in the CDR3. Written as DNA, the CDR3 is TGCGCCAGCAGCTTGAATAACAGGGGTGACGGCTACACCTTC. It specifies CASSLNNRGDGYTF.

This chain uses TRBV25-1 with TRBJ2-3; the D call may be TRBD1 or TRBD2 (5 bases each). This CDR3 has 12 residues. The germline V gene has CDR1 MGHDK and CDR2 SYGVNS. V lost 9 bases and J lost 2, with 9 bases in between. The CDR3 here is CASRDHTDTQYF. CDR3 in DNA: TGTGCCAGTCGGGACCACACAGATACGCAGTATTTT.

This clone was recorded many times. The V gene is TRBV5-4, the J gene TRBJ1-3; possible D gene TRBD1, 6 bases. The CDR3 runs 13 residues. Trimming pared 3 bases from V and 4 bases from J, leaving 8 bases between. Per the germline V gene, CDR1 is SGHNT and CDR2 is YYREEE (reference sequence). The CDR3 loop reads CASSYGQGNTIYF. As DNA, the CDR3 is TGTGCCAGCAGCTACGGACAGGGAAACACCATATATTTT.

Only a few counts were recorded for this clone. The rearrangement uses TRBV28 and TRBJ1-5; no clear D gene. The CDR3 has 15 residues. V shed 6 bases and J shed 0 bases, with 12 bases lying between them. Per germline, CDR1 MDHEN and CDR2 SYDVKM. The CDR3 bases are TGTGCCAGCAGGACGGGAGGCAATAGCAATCAGCCCCAGCATTTT. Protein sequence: CASRTGGNSNQPQHF.

In nucleotides, the CDR3 is TGTGCCAGCTCACCGGGGCTTGATGAAAAACTGTTTTTT. Its protein product is CASSPGLDEKLFF. This chain joins TRBV18 and TRBJ1-4, with a weak D call TRBD1 (5 bases). Germline CDR1 reads KGHSH; CDR2 reads LQKENI. The V end lost 3 bases, the J end lost 6 bases, and 8 bases lay between the germline ends. The CDR3 loop spans 13 amino acids.

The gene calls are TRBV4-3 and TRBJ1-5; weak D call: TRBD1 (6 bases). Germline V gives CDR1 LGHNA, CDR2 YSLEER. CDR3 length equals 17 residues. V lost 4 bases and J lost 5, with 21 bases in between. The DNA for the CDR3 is TGCGCCAGCAGCCGTGGACAGCGTCAAGTGGGGGATCAGCCCCAGCATTTT. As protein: CASSRGQRQVGDQPQHF.

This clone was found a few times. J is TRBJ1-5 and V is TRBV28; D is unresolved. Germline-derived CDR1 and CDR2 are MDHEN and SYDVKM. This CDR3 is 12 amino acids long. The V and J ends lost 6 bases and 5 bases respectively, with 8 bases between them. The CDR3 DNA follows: TGTGCCAGCAGGGGGAGGCATCAGCCCCAGCATTTT. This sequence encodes CASRGRHQPQHF.

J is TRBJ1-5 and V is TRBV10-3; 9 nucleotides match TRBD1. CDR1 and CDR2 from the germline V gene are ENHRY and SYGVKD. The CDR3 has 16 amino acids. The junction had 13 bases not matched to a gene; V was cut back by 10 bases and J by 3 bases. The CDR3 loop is CATRPGTGRTNQPQHF. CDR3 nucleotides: TGTGCCACCCGACCCGGGACAGGGAGAACCAATCAGCCCCAGCATTTT.

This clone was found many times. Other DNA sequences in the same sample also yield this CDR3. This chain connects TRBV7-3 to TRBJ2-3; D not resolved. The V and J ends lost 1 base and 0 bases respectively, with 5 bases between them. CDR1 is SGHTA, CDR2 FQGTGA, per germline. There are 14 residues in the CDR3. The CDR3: CASSLIPSTDTQYF. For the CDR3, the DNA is TGTGCCAGCAGCTTAATCCCTAGCACAGATACGCAGTATTTT.